This T cell receptor beta chain was documented in a study of radiotherapy plus CTLA-4 blockade in lung cancer. Germline CDR1 MNHEY, CDR2 SMNVEV (reference sequence). The CDR3 is 15 amino acids. V was clipped by 6 bases and J by 7 bases, with 19 bases between them. Assay: immunoSEQ multiplex PCR; the TCRdb copy retains only in-frame clones and omits some. In the table there are 90,000 to 100,000 clones, approximately 75% of which are singletons. The sequence derives from a human donor with non-small cell lung cancer who had a partial response to radiotherapy plus ipilimumab. Some clones in this sample may be carry-over from other donors' samples. The source material was peripheral blood, sampled from a patient treated with radiotherapy plus ipilimumab. The V and J genes are TRBV27 and TRBJ1-5; tentatively, D is TRBD1 (5 bases). The CDR3 bases are TGTGCCAGCAGCTCTCGGCCTTTAGCAGGGCAGCCCCAGCATTTT. Translation gives CASSSRPLAGQPQHF.